This TCR beta chain originates from a study of T cell repertoires in cytomegalovirus infection. Overall study: Public TCR beta signatures marked donors with CMV infection and the matching HLA. Study-wide results and limits: CMV carriers with the relevant HLA were identified by cumulative public TCR beta family frequency. There were HLA-C-restricted CMV-specific TCR beta clonotypes dominating the ex vivo response.

Ten or more counts support this clonotype. Its target is unknown. TCRdb re-derived calls from the reads in MiXCR, one entry per CDR3 protein. This sample has around 350,000 distinct CDR3 sequences; 15% to 20% occur once, and the top ten carry approximately 10%. CDR3 length: 12 amino acids. Germline V gene data show CDR1 as SGHTA and CDR2 as FQGNSA. V lost 5 bases to trimming and J lost 3 bases, with 5 bases between them. This sequence was found in a human donor in good health (CMV status not recorded). Some clones in this sample may be carry-over from other donors' samples. Sequenced input: PBMCs. The chain is built from TRBV7-2 and TRBJ1-3; D ambiguous. This CDR3 is CASSLRGNTIYF. Written as DNA, the CDR3 is TGTGCCAGCAGCCTCCGTGGAAACACCATATATTTT.